This passage covers 24 T cell receptor beta chains from one sample sequenced in a study of beta chain features in type 1 diabetes. All of the isolated RNA was reverse transcribed, so expressed TCRB transcripts were sequenced. The table came from immunoSEQ multiplex PCR; TCRdb's copy has only in-frame clones and leaves some out. The data show roughly 310,000 clones, around 10% seen once. The sequenced sample was naive CD4+ T cells from blood. The origin of the receptors is a woman younger than 45 in good health.

Note on this clone: This sample also contains other DNA sequences that code for the same CDR3. This sequence joins TRBV4-2 and TRBJ2-3, with TRBD2 matching 8 bases. There are 16 residues in the CDR3. CDR1 is LGHNA and CDR2 is YNFKEQ in the germline V gene. The junction had 5 bases not matched to a gene; V was cut back by 1 base and J by 2 bases. CDR3 region: CASSQGLAGSTDTQYF. The CDR3, as DNA: TGTGCCAGCAGCCAAGGCCTAGCGGGTTCCACAGATACGCAGTATTTT.

Remarks on this clone: This specimen includes other DNA sequences encoding the same CDR3. J is TRBJ2-1 and V is TRBV4-2; D perhaps matches TRBD2 (6 bases). The germline V gene encodes CDR1 LGHNA and CDR2 YNFKEQ. Deletions cut 0 bases from V and 0 bases from J, with 9 bases between. The CDR3 runs to 16 residues. For the CDR3, the DNA is TGTGCCAGCAGCCAAGAGGCGGGGAGCTCCTACAATGAGCAGTTCTTC. This encodes CASSQEAGSSYNEQFF.

Here the CDR3 reads CASSVGVAGGRETQYF. For the CDR3, the DNA is TGTGCCAGCAGCGTAGGAGTAGCGGGAGGTCGAGAGACCCAGTACTTC. This chain links TRBV9 with TRBJ2-5; 10 positions match TRBD2. V was clipped by 0 bases and J by 4 bases; unmatched bases: 6. The length of the CDR3 is 16 residues. Germline V gives CDR1 SGDLS, CDR2 YYNGEE.

This clone was detected only a few times. This chain links TRBV21-1 with TRBJ1-1; the table names TRBD1, a call not compared with the DNA. TRBV21-1 is given as a pseudogene. This CDR3 is 16 amino acids long. The DNA for the CDR3 is TGTGCCAGCAGCAAAGGGAGCCAGGGGACAGACACTGAAGCTTTCTTT. It codes for CASSKGSQGTDTEAFF.

V is TRBV15 and J is TRBJ1-5, with 9 bases that match TRBD1. V was pared by 2 bases and J by 1 base, with 6 bases of the junction left unmatched. CDR3 length equals 17 residues. Germline CDR1 LNHNV, CDR2 YYDKDF (reference sequence). The CDR3 DNA reads as TGTGCCACCAGCAGACGCCGACAGGGGGGCAGCAATCAGCCCCAGCATTTT. This codes for CATSRRRQGGSNQPQHF.

This rearrangement joins TRBV6-5 to TRBJ2-5; a possible D gene is TRBD1 (5 bases). Trimming left V 6 bases short and J 1 base short, with 9 bases between. This CDR3 spans 13 amino acids. The germline V gene encodes CDR1 MNHEY and CDR2 SVGAGI. The CDR3 loop reads CASSQGAQETQYF. Written as DNA, the CDR3 is TGTGCCAGCAGCCAGGGTGCCCAAGAGACCCAGTACTTC.

V usage is TRBV25-1 and J usage is TRBJ2-1, with D unclear. V was cut by 3 bases and J by 0 bases, with 9 bases left in between. This CDR3 is built from 15 residues. Germline loops: CDR1 MGHDK, CDR2 SYGVNS. CDR3 in amino acids: CASSEWPSSYNEQFF. The CDR3 DNA reads as TGTGCCAGCAGTGAGTGGCCATCCTCCTACAATGAGCAGTTCTTC.

The chain uses TRBV27 and TRBJ1-2, with D unresolved. Trimming took 0 bases from V and 0 from J, leaving 8 bases between them. The CDR3 contains 15 residues. Germline CDR1 and CDR2: MNHEY and SMNVEV (reference sequence). CDR3 DNA: TGTGCCAGCAGTTTATCATTTCGGGCTAACTATGGCTACACCTTC. Protein product: CASSLSFRANYGYTF.

The gene calls are TRBV11-1 and TRBJ2-7; 7 bases map to TRBD1. In germline, CDR1 is SGHAT, CDR2 FQDESV (reference sequence). V lost 0 bases, J lost 5 bases, and 7 bases stayed unmatched. The CDR3 is 15 amino acids. CDR3 amino acids: CASSLARTGDHEQYF. In DNA form, the CDR3 reads TGTGCCAGCAGCTTAGCGAGAACAGGGGACCACGAGCAGTACTTC. The whole variable domain, remainder taken from reference TRBV11-1 and TRBJ2-7, is EAEVAQSPRYKITEKSQAVAFWCDPISGHATLYWYRQILGQGPELLVQFQDESVVDDSQLPKDRFSAERLKGVDSTLKIQPAELGDSAMYLCASSLARTGDHEQYFGPGTRLTVT.

This clone has just one count. V usage is TRBV4-3 and J usage is TRBJ2-1; TRBD1 matches 8 bases. V lost 3 bases to trimming and J lost 7 bases; unmatched junction nucleotides: 5. There are 14 residues in the CDR3. Germline CDR1 and CDR2: LGHNA and YSLEER. CDR3 nucleotides: TGCGCCAGCAGCCAGAGACAGGGGTGGAATGAGCAGTTCTTC. This encodes CASSQRQGWNEQFF.

The J gene is TRBJ2-1, the V gene TRBV9, with a tentative D call TRBD2 (6 bases). There are 15 residues in the CDR3. V was pared by 3 bases and J by 0 bases, with 10 bases between. Germline assignment: CDR1 SGDLS and CDR2 YYNGEE. The CDR3 region has the DNA TGTGCCAGCAGCGCCGGAGGGAGCTCCTACAATGAGCAGTTCTTC. It specifies CASSAGGSSYNEQFF.

This chain links TRBV28 with TRBJ1-1; 7 bases are a match to TRBD1. The CDR3 is made up of 15 amino acids. After removal of 0 bases from V and 1 base from J, the junction contained 2 bases not matched to a gene. Germline CDR1 is MDHEN and CDR2 is SYDVKM. For the CDR3, the DNA is TGTGCCAGCAGTTTATGGGAGGGGGCGAACACTGAAGCTTTCTTT. It specifies CASSLWEGANTEAFF.

This clone was counted only a few times. The chain is built from TRBV7-9 and TRBJ2-6, with D unresolved. The CDR3 extends over 14 amino acids. Germline values: CDR1 SEHNR, CDR2 FQNEAQ (reference sequence). V lost 7 bases and J 0 bases, leaving 7 bases between the germline ends. The CDR3 region has the DNA TGTGCCAGCACCTTTTACTCTGGGGCCAACGTCCTGACTTTC. Translation gives CASTFYSGANVLTF.

This clone has a handful of counts. The chain has TRBV6-6 and TRBJ1-1; a possible D gene is TRBD1 (5 bases). CDR1 is MNHNY and CDR2 is SVGAGI in the germline V gene (reference sequence). The CDR3 is 12 residues long. Trimming took 6 bases from V and 5 from J, leaving 10 bases between them. This chain's CDR3 is CASSPTGTEAFF. For the CDR3, the DNA is TGTGCCAGCAGCCCAACAGGTACTGAAGCTTTCTTT.

The CDR3 coding sequence is TGTGCCAGCGCTACGGGAGCACGATACGAGCAGTACTTC. Its protein product is CASATGARYEQYF. V usage is TRBV27 and J usage is TRBJ2-7; tentative D call: TRBD2 (6 bases). The length of the CDR3 is 13 residues. The germline V gene encodes CDR1 MNHEY and CDR2 SMNVEV (reference sequence). V lost 8 bases and J 4 bases, leaving 15 bases between the germline ends.

This clone occurred a few times. V gene TRBV5-6 combines with J gene TRBJ2-7; D gene unclear. The CDR3 runs 13 residues. The V end lost 2 bases, the J end lost 2 bases, and 8 bases lay between the germline ends. The germline gives CDR1 SGHDT, CDR2 YYEEEE. CDR3 protein: CASSFRLPYEQYF. CDR3 DNA sequence: TGTGCCAGCAGCTTCCGTCTCCCCTACGAGCAGTACTTC.

This clone showed up just a few times. This sequence joins TRBV5-1 and TRBJ2-2, with 7 nucleotides matching TRBD1. Losses at the gene ends were 0 bases for V and 0 bases for J; bases not matched to a gene: 2. In germline, CDR1 is SGHRS, CDR2 YFSETQ. The CDR3 length is 16 residues. In DNA, the CDR3 is TGCGCCAGCAGCTTGGCACAGGGGTCGAACACCGGGGAGCTGTTTTTT. Translating gives CASSLAQGSNTGELFF.

The chain uses TRBV4-2 and TRBJ2-1, with 14 bases matching TRBD2. V gave up 4 bases and J gave up 5 bases; unmatched junction bases: 10. Per germline, CDR1 LGHNA and CDR2 YNFKEQ. This CDR3 comprises 18 residues. CDR3 in DNA: TGTGCCAGCAGCCTGGGACTAGCGGGAGTGGGTACTCACAATGAGCAGTTCTTC. Translating it yields CASSLGLAGVGTHNEQFF.

V gene TRBV18 combines with J gene TRBJ2-3; 10 nucleotides match TRBD2. The V and J ends lost 1 base and 4 bases, in that order; junction bases with no gene match: 11. The CDR3 is 18 amino acids. Per the germline V gene, CDR1 is KGHSH and CDR2 is LQKENI. Here the CDR3 DNA reads TGTGCCAGCTCACCACTCCTCTTAGTAGCGGGAGGAGCAGATACGCAGTATTTT. Residues: CASSPLLLVAGGADTQYF.

The chain has TRBV28 and TRBJ2-7; possible D gene TRBD1, 6 bases. The V and J ends lost 7 bases and 2 bases respectively, with 15 bases between them. The CDR3 covers 14 residues. Looked up from germline, CDR1 is MDHEN and CDR2 is SYDVKM. In DNA, the CDR3 is TGTGCCAGCAACCCCGGGACACCGACCTACGAGCAGTACTTC. Translated: CASNPGTPTYEQYF.

J is TRBJ1-5 and V is TRBV25-1, with D possibly being TRBD1 (5 bases). CDR3 length: 15 residues. V was clipped by 6 bases and J by 3 bases, with 15 bases between them. Germline V lookup: CDR1 MGHDK, CDR2 SYGVNS. The CDR3 loop is CASSRGGGLNQPQHF. The CDR3 DNA reads TGTGCCAGCAGCCGGGGCGGGGGTCTCAATCAGCCCCAGCATTTT.

This clone was seen a handful of times. This rearrangement joins TRBV7-2 to TRBJ2-7; 13 bases match TRBD2. The ends lost 1 base at V and 3 bases at J; junction bases unmatched: 3. The CDR3 has 16 residues. Germline lookup yields CDR1 SGHTA and CDR2 FQGNSA. The CDR3 protein is CASSLGTSGSHYEQYF. CDR3 coding DNA: TGTGCCAGCAGCTTAGGGACTAGCGGGAGCCACTACGAGCAGTACTTC.

This clone was seen more than once but under ten times. V is TRBV4-3 and J is TRBJ1-1, with no clear D. The CDR3 totals 14 residues. Per the germline V gene, CDR1 is LGHNA and CDR2 is YSLEER. V lost 1 base and J 2 bases, leaving 8 bases between the germline ends. The CDR3 sequence is CASSQGRVNTEAFF. The CDR3, as DNA: TGCGCCAGCAGCCAAGGTAGAGTTAACACTGAAGCTTTCTTT.

There are a few counts of this clone. The J gene is TRBJ2-5, the V gene TRBV7-9; tentative D call: TRBD1 (6 bases). This CDR3 region has 14 residues. Deletions cut 3 bases from V and 2 bases from J, with 10 bases between. The germline V gene has CDR1 SEHNR and CDR2 FQNEAQ (reference sequence). The CDR3 DNA reads as TGTGCCAGCAGCTTCGGGACACGACAAGAGACCCAGTACTTC. Its protein is CASSFGTRQETQYF.